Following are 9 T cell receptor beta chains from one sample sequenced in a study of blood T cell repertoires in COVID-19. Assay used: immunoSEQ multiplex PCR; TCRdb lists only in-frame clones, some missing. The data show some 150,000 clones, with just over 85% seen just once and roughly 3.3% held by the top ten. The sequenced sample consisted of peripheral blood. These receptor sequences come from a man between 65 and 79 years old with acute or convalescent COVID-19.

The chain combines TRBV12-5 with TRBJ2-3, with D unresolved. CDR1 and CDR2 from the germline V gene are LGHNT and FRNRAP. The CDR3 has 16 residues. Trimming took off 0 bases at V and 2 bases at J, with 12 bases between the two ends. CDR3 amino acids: CASGLVRRSDTDTQYF. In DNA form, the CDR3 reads TGTGCTAGTGGTTTGGTTCGTCGGTCCGACACAGATACGCAGTATTTT.

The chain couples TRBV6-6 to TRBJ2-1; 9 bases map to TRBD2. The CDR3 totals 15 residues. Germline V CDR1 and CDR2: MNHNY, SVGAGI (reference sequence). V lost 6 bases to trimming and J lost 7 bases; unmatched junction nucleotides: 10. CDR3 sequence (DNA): TGTGCCAGCAGCCTTGGCGGGAGGGCTCTTAATGAGCAGTTCTTC. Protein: CASSLGGRALNEQFF.

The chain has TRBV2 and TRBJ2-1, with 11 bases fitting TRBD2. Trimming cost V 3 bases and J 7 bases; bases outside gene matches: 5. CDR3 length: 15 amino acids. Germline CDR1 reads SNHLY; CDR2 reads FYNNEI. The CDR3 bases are TGTGCCAGCAGTGATCGGACTAGCGGGCGGAATGAGCAGTTCTTC. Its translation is CASSDRTSGRNEQFF.

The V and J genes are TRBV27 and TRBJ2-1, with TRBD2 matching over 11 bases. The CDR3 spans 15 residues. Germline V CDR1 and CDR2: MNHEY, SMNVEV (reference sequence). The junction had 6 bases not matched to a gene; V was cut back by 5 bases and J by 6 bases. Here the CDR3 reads CASSGLAGGINEQFF. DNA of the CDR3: TGTGCCAGCAGTGGCCTAGCGGGAGGTATCAATGAGCAGTTCTTC.

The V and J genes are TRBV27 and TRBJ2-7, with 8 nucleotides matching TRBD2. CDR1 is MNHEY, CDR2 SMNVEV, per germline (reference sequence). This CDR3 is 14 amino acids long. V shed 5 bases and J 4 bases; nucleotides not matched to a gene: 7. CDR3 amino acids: CASSPDGGGYEQYF. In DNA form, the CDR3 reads TGTGCCAGCAGTCCCGACGGGGGGGGGTACGAGCAGTACTTC.

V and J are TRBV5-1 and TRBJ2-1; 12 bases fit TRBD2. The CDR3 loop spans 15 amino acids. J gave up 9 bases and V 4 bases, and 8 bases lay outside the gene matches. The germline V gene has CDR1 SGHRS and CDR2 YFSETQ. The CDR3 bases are TGCGCCAGCAGCACCCGACTAGCGGGAGTTGGTGAGCAGTTCTTC. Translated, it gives CASSTRLAGVGEQFF.

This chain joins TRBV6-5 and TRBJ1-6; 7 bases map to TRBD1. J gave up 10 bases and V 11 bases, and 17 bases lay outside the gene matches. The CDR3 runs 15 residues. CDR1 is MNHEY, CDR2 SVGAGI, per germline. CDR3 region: CALRRGQVPESPLHF. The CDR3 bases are TGTGCCCTCCGAAGAGGACAGGTGCCCGAATCACCCCTCCACTTT.

The CDR3: CASSQESREETQYF. For the CDR3, the DNA is TGCGCCAGCAGCCAAGAATCTAGGGAGGAGACCCAGTACTTC. The chain couples TRBV4-1 to TRBJ2-5; TRBD2 might be the D (5 bases). The length of the CDR3 is 14 residues. CDR1 MGHRA and CDR2 YSYEKL come from the germline V gene. V lost 0 bases and J 5 bases, leaving 10 bases between the germline ends.

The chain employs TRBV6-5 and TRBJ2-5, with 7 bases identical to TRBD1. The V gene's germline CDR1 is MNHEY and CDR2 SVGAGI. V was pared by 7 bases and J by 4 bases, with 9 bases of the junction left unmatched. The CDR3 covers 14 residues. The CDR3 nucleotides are TGTGCCAGCAAGAGTACCTGGACAGGAGAGACCCAGTACTTC. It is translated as CASKSTWTGETQYF.